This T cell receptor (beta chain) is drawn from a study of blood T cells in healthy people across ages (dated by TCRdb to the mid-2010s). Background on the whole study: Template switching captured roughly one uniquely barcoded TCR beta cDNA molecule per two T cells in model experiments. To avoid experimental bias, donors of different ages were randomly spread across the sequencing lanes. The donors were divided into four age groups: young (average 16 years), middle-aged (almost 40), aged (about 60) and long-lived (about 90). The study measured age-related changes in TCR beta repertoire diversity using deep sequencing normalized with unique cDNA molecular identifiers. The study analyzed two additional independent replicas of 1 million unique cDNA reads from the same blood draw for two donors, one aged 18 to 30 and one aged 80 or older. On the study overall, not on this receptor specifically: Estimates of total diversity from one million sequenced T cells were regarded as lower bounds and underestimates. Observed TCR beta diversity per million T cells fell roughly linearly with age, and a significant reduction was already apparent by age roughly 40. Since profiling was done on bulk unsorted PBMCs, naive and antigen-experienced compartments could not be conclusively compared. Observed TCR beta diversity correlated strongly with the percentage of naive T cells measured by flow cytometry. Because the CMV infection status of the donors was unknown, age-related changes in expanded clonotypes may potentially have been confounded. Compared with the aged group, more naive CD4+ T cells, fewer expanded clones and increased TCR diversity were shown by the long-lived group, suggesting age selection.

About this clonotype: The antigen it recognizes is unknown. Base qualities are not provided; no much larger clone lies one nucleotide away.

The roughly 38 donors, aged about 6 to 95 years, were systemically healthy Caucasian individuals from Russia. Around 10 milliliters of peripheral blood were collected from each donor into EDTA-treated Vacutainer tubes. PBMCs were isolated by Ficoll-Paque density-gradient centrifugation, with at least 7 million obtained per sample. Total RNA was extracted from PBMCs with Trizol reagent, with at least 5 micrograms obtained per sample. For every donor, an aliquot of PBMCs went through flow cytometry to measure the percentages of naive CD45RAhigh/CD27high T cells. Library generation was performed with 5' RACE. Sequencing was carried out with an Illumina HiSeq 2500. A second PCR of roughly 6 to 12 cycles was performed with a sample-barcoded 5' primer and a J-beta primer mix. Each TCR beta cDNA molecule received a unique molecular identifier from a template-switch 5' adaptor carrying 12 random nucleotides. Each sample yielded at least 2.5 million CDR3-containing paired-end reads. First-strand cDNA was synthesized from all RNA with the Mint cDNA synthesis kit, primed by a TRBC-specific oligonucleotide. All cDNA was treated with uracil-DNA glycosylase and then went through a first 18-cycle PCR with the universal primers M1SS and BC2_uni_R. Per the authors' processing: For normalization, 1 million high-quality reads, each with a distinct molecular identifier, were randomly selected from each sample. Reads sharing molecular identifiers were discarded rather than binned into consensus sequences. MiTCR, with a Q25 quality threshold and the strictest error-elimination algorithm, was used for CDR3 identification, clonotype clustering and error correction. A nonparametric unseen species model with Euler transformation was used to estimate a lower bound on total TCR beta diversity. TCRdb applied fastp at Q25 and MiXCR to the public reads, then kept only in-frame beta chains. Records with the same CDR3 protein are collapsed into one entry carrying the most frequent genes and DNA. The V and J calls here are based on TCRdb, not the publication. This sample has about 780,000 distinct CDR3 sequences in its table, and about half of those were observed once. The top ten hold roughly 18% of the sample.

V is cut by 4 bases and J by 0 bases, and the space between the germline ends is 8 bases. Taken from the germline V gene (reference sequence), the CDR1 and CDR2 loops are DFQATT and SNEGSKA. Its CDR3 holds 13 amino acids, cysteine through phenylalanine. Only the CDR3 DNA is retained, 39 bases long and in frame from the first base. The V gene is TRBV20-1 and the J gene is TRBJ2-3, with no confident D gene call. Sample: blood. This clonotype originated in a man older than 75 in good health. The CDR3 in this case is CSATYSSTDTQYF. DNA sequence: TGCAGTGCTACCTATTCTAGCACAGATACGCAGTATTTT.